These 28 T cell receptor beta chains originate from one sample sequenced in a study of blood T cell repertoires in COVID-19. Clones were sequenced by immunoSEQ multiplex PCR, and TCRdb holds only the in-frame ones, with some missing. The data contain 200,000 to 300,000 clones, more than 75% of them singletons. Sequencing used peripheral blood. These receptors were obtained from a woman aged 25 to 39 who had recovered from COVID-19.

The J gene is TRBJ2-3, the V gene TRBV24-1; tentatively, D is TRBD2 (5 bases). The CDR3 is 14 amino acids. CDR1 is KGHDR, CDR2 SFDVKD, per germline. V was shortened by 3 bases and J by 5 bases, with 11 bases between the two germline ends. CDR3 protein: CATSDRGYGDTQYF. In DNA form, the CDR3 reads TGTGCCACCAGTGATCGCGGGTATGGAGATACGCAGTATTTT.

The J gene is TRBJ2-2, the V gene TRBV13; the D is unclear. The CDR3 is made up of 15 amino acids. Per germline, CDR1 PRHDT and CDR2 FYEKMQ (reference sequence). Trimming stripped 3 bases from V and 2 bases from J, with 10 bases between. CDR3 in DNA: TGTGCCAGCAGCTTGTTACAGCTAAACACCGGGGAGCTGTTTTTT. It encodes CASSLLQLNTGELFF.

V and J are TRBV27 and TRBJ2-7, with D possibly TRBD1 on 5 matching bases. The CDR3 covers 15 residues. Germline CDR1 reads MNHEY; CDR2 reads SMNVEV (reference sequence). V gave up 2 bases and J gave up 0 bases, with 11 bases separating them. The CDR3, as DNA: TGTGCCAGCAGTTTAGCAGGGCCAAGCTCCTACGAGCAGTACTTC. Amino acid sequence: CASSLAGPSSYEQYF.

This clone was counted only a few times. The V call is TRBV12-2, the J call TRBJ1-4; the DNA was not compared with TRBD1, the D call given in the table. TRBV12-2 is classified as a pseudogene. The CDR3 runs to 16 residues. The CDR3 nucleotides read TGTGCAAGTCGCTTTCCAATCGGGACAGGGGAGGAAAAACTGTTTTTT. Its protein is CASRFPIGTGEEKLFF.

As concerns this clone: In the same sample, other DNA sequences code for this CDR3. V and J are TRBV5-1 and TRBJ2-5, with 7 nucleotides matching TRBD1. The CDR3 is made up of 14 amino acids. V shed 4 bases and J 2 bases; nucleotides not matched to a gene: 5. From germline, CDR1 is SGHRS and CDR2 YFSETQ. Here the CDR3 reads CASSLGQSQETQYF. The CDR3 bases are TGCGCCAGCAGCCTGGGACAGTCACAAGAGACCCAGTACTTC.

V is TRBV2 and J is TRBJ2-1; TRBD2 matches 7 bases. Looked up from germline, CDR1 is SNHLY and CDR2 is FYNNEI. CDR3 length equals 15 residues. V lost 3 bases and J lost 0; bases outside the gene matches: 2. The CDR3 is CASSERGSSYNEQFF. CDR3 nucleotide sequence: TGTGCCAGCAGTGAGCGGGGGAGCTCCTACAATGAGCAGTTCTTC.

Here the CDR3 DNA reads TGCGCCAGCAGCCACCCCGGACAGGGGAACACTGAAGCTTTCTTT. Its translation is CASSHPGQGNTEAFF. The chain couples TRBV4-1 to TRBJ1-1; TRBD1 matches 8 bases. V was clipped by 3 bases and J by 1 base; unmatched bases: 4. The CDR3 is 15 residues long. Looked up from germline, CDR1 is MGHRA and CDR2 is YSYEKL.

The chain uses TRBV7-3 and TRBJ2-1, with 8 nucleotides matching TRBD1. The CDR3 is made up of 15 amino acids. CDR1 is SGHTA, CDR2 FQGTGA, per germline. J lost 2 bases, V lost 3 bases, and 3 bases had no gene match. The CDR3 DNA reads as TGTGCCAGCAGCTTCGTGACAGGGGCCTACAATGAGCAGTTCTTC. It is translated as CASSFVTGAYNEQFF.

Only a few counts were recorded for this clone. The J gene is TRBJ2-1, the V gene TRBV7-3; 8 nucleotides match TRBD2. Unmatched junction bases numbered 19, after V lost 2 bases and J lost 4 bases. CDR1 and CDR2 from the germline V gene are SGHTA and FQGTGA. The CDR3 consists of 20 residues. CDR3 sequence (DNA): TGTGCCAGCAGCTTACTACCCCCCTCGGCTAGCGGGTTAATGTACAATGAGCAGTTCTTC. This codes for CASSLLPPSASGLMYNEQFF.

This clone was counted only a few times. CDR3 DNA sequence: TGTGCCAGCAGTTTACTAGGGGGTACCTACGAGCAGTACTTC. Encoded protein: CASSLLGGTYEQYF. V and J are TRBV27 and TRBJ2-7; D is perhaps TRBD1 (6 bases). Germline-derived CDR1 and CDR2 are MNHEY and SMNVEV (reference sequence). V was shortened by 2 bases and J by 2 bases, with 10 bases between the two germline ends. The CDR3 runs 14 residues.

The rearrangement links TRBV9 to TRBJ1-1, with TRBD1 matching over 8 bases. CDR3 length: 14 amino acids. The germline V gene has CDR1 SGDLS and CDR2 YYNGEE. V was clipped by 0 bases and J by 5 bases; unmatched bases: 3. CDR3 residues: CASSVEDRVTEAFF. In nucleotides, the CDR3 is TGTGCCAGCAGCGTAGAGGACAGGGTTACTGAAGCTTTCTTT.

The rearrangement joins TRBV7-8 to TRBJ2-5; D might be TRBD2 (7 bases). The V gene lost 3 bases and the J gene lost 4 bases, with 15 bases spanning the gap. This CDR3 contains 15 residues. Germline V CDR1 and CDR2: SGHVS, FQNEAQ. The CDR3 DNA follows: TGTGCCAGCAGCTTTTGGGGGGAGGGGGTAGAGACCCAGTACTTC. As protein: CASSFWGEGVETQYF.

The rearrangement links TRBV5-4 to TRBJ2-3; TRBD2 matches 9 bases. CDR3 length: 16 residues. Germline values: CDR1 SGHNT, CDR2 YYREEE (reference sequence). V was pared by 4 bases and J by 5 bases, with 11 bases of the junction left unmatched. Here the CDR3 reads CASSPSGGGAKDTQYF. The CDR3 nucleotides are TGTGCCAGCAGCCCTAGTGGCGGGGGGGCTAAAGATACGCAGTATTTT.

The chain uses TRBV6-1 and TRBJ2-2; the D is unclear. The V and J ends lost 1 base and 12 bases respectively, with 9 bases between them. The CDR3 sequence is 12 residues long. Germline assignment: CDR1 MNHNS and CDR2 SASEGT. This CDR3 is CASSEVEPKLFF. In DNA, the CDR3 is TGTGCCAGCAGTGAAGTAGAACCAAAGCTGTTTTTT.

Regarding this clone: An end of the junction does not agree with germline; a read error may underlie this. This chain connects TRBV4-1 to TRBJ2-1; TRBD1 might be the D (5 bases). The germline CDR1 and CDR2 sequences are MGHRA and YSYEKL. The CDR3 totals 12 residues. CDR3 DNA sequence: TGCGCCAGCAGCCAAGATTTAGGGGTGCGCCTCTTC. Residues: CASSQDLGVRLF.

This clone was observed a single time. The V gene is TRBV7-9, the J gene TRBJ2-3, with TRBD2 matching 9 bases. Germline V gene data show CDR1 as SEHNR and CDR2 as FQNEAQ (reference sequence). With V trimmed by 5 bases and J by 2 bases, 5 bases remained unmatched. The CDR3 spans 15 residues. CDR3 sequence reads: CASSNSGGVTDTQYF. The CDR3 nucleotides are TGTGCCAGCAGCAATAGCGGGGGTGTCACAGATACGCAGTATTTT.

The chain employs TRBV5-1 and TRBJ2-7; 7 nucleotides agree with TRBD1. The CDR3 has 13 residues. Germline loops: CDR1 SGHRS, CDR2 YFSETQ. J lost 3 bases, V lost 4 bases, and 4 bases had no gene match. In nucleotides, the CDR3 is TGCGCCAGCAGCGAGGGACAGAACTACGAGCAGTACTTC. As protein: CASSEGQNYEQYF.

This clone was detected once. This chain joins TRBV5-1 and TRBJ2-1, with D tentatively TRBD2 (6 bases). Trimming stripped 3 bases from V and 0 bases from J, with 10 bases between. The CDR3 length is 15 residues. CDR1 and CDR2 (germline): SGHRS, YFSETQ. The DNA for the CDR3 is TGCGCCAGCAGCTCAACTAGCCACTCCTACAATGAGCAGTTCTTC. Protein product: CASSSTSHSYNEQFF. Using reference TRBV5-1 and TRBJ2-1 for the parts outside the CDR3, the full variable domain is KAGVTQTPRYLIKTRGQQVTLSCSPISGHRSVSWYQQTPGQGLQFLFEYFSETQRNKGNFPGRFSGRQFSNSRSEMNVSTLELGDSALYLCASSSTSHSYNEQFFGPGTRLTVL.

The rearrangement uses TRBV7-6 and TRBJ2-3, with 9 bases lining up with TRBD2. The CDR3 consists of 19 residues. Germline CDR1 reads SGHVS; CDR2 reads FNYEAQ. Unmatched junction bases numbered 17, after V lost 5 bases and J lost 2 bases. The CDR3 reads CASSPQNLAGKITTDTQYF. As DNA, the CDR3 is TGTGCCAGCAGCCCCCAAAACCTAGCGGGGAAGATCACCACAGATACGCAGTATTTT. The full variable domain, its missing parts supplied by reference TRBV7-6 and TRBJ2-3, is GAGVSQSPRYKVTKRGQDVALRCDPISGHVSLYWYRQALGQGPEFLTYFNYEAQQDKSGLPNDRFSAERPEGSISTLTIQRTEQRDSAMYRCASSPQNLAGKITTDTQYFGPGTRLTVL.

The chain joins TRBV6-5 to TRBJ1-1, with D maybe TRBD1 (6 bases). V dropped 7 bases and J dropped 2 bases, with 17 bases sitting between them. Per the germline V gene, CDR1 is MNHEY and CDR2 is SVGAGI. CDR3 length: 15 residues. CDR3 in DNA: TGTGCCAGCACCCGAGGGTGGGGACACAACACTGAAGCTTTCTTT. Translation: CASTRGWGHNTEAFF.

The V and J genes are TRBV5-6 and TRBJ2-7; weak D call: TRBD1 (6 bases). CDR3 size: 15 residues. The V gene lost 4 bases and the J gene lost 0 bases, with 14 bases spanning the gap. The V gene's germline CDR1 is SGHDT and CDR2 YYEEEE. The CDR3 DNA reads TGTGCCAGCAGCAGTACAGGGAGACACTCCTACGAGCAGTACTTC. Protein product: CASSSTGRHSYEQYF.

The chain combines TRBV10-3 with TRBJ2-3, with TRBD1 as a possible D gene (6 bases). The V gene's germline CDR1 is ENHRY and CDR2 SYGVKD. The CDR3 consists of 17 residues. V was shortened by 0 bases and J by 4 bases, with 17 bases between the two germline ends. The CDR3 nucleotides are TGTGCCATCAGTGAGTCTTACAGGGTAGGACGGCCAGATACGCAGTATTTT. Protein sequence: CAISESYRVGRPDTQYF.

The V and J genes are TRBV5-1 and TRBJ1-2, with D possibly TRBD1 on 5 matching bases. The V and J ends lost 5 bases and 1 base respectively, with 9 bases between them. From germline, CDR1 is SGHRS and CDR2 YFSETQ. The CDR3 contains 13 residues. CDR3 protein: CASRPQGNYGYTF. In DNA form, the CDR3 reads TGCGCCAGCAGACCTCAGGGTAACTATGGCTACACCTTC.

The V and J genes are TRBV6-2 or TRBV6-3 and TRBJ2-7; D may be TRBD1 (6 bases). Trimming removed 6 bases at V and 4 bases at J, with 10 bases between. The CDR3 loop spans 12 amino acids. CDR1 and CDR2 (germline): MNHEY, SVGEGT. In nucleotides, the CDR3 is TGTGCCAGCAGCAGGGGTACATACGAGCAGTACTTC. Amino acid sequence: CASSRGTYEQYF.

The rearrangement joins TRBV6-2 or TRBV6-3 to TRBJ1-1; perhaps TRBD1 as D (5 bases). CDR1 is MNHEY and CDR2 is SVGEGT in the germline V gene. The CDR3 loop spans 13 amino acids. Trimming removed 5 bases at V and 1 base at J, with 8 bases between. CDR3 region: CASSTDTNTEAFF. The DNA for the CDR3 is TGTGCCAGCAGTACGGACACGAACACTGAAGCTTTCTTT.

This chain joins TRBV7-9 and TRBJ1-2; no firm D call. The CDR3 runs to 13 residues. Germline lookup yields CDR1 SEHNR and CDR2 FQNEAQ (reference sequence). Between the trimmed V and J ends, which lost 1 base and 2 bases, there was a span of 5 bases. The CDR3 loop reads CASSLVENYGYTF. The CDR3 DNA is TGTGCCAGCAGCTTAGTAGAGAACTATGGCTACACCTTC.

The CDR3 loop reads CASSPAGGGEQPQHF. CDR3 DNA sequence: TGTGCCAGCAGCCCCGCGGGAGGGGGCGAACAGCCCCAGCATTTT. The V gene is TRBV6-5, the J gene TRBJ1-5, with 7 positions matching TRBD1. The CDR3 is made up of 15 amino acids. V trimming: 6 bases; J trimming: 7 bases; junction bases outside the gene matches: 12. The germline V gene encodes CDR1 MNHEY and CDR2 SVGAGI.

The chain is built from TRBV29-1 and TRBJ2-1; D might be TRBD2 (6 bases). Trimming took off 7 bases at V and 9 bases at J, with 10 bases between the two ends. Germline CDR1 is SQVTM and CDR2 is ANQGSEA. The CDR3 is 10 amino acids. CDR3 amino acids: CSGAGSEQFF. CDR3 DNA: TGCAGCGGGGCCGGGAGTGAGCAGTTCTTC.